These 30 T cell receptor beta chains were all obtained from the same sample, sequenced in a study of blood T cells in healthy people across ages. Next came a second PCR, run for about 7 to 12 cycles, which used a sample-barcoded 5' primer along with a J-beta primer mix. In TCRdb, the 5' RACE reads were re-called with MiXCR into one record per CDR3 protein. The table shows over a million distinct CDR3 sequences, with approximately 60% occurring only once. Material: blood. These TCRs come from a man between 18 and 35 years old in good health.

This clonotype came up a few times. The chain carries TRBV12-3 or TRBV12-4 and TRBJ1-1; 8 bases line up with TRBD1. The junction had 12 bases not matched to a gene; V was cut back by 9 bases and J by 0 bases. The CDR3 extends over 16 amino acids. The CDR3 reads CASLGTGGKMNTEAFF. CDR3 coding DNA: TGTGCCAGTTTGGGCACAGGGGGTAAGATGAACACTGAAGCTTTCTTT.

This clonotype has more than one count but fewer than ten. This chain uses TRBV7-2 with TRBJ1-2; tentative D call: TRBD1 (5 bases). Germline V lookup: CDR1 SGHTA, CDR2 FQGNSA. The V end lost 2 bases, the J end lost 4 bases, and 11 bases lay between the germline ends. CDR3 length: 14 residues. In nucleotides, the CDR3 is TGTGCCAGCAGCTTAAGGGGTCAGGCCTATGGCTACACCTTC. Translating it yields CASSLRGQAYGYTF.

V gene TRBV7-9 combines with J gene TRBJ1-2; no firm D call. Germline CDR1 reads SEHNR; CDR2 reads FQNEAQ (reference sequence). V was shortened by 4 bases and J by 1 base, with 16 bases between the two germline ends. The CDR3 totals 16 residues. The CDR3 here is CASSSYDPHLNYGYTF. In nucleotides, the CDR3 is TGTGCCAGCAGCTCGTACGATCCCCACCTTAACTATGGCTACACCTTC.

This clonotype has at least ten counts. The V gene is TRBV25-1, the J gene TRBJ2-7; D is possibly TRBD2 (7 bases). The CDR3 is made up of 13 amino acids. Germline CDR1 reads MGHDK; CDR2 reads SYGVNS. V was pared by 11 bases and J by 2 bases, with 16 bases between. CDR3 residues: CASRGQGAYEQYF. The CDR3 bases are TGTGCCTCGCGGGGGCAGGGTGCCTACGAGCAGTACTTC.

This chain uses TRBV15 with TRBJ2-7, with TRBD2 matching over 10 bases. This CDR3 comprises 16 residues. The J segment lost 5 bases and the V segment lost 0 bases, leaving 7 bases of the junction unmatched. From germline, CDR1 is LNHNV and CDR2 YYDKDF (reference sequence). CDR3 amino acids: CATSRDKPGTSDEQYF. The DNA of the CDR3 is TGTGCCACCAGCAGAGACAAGCCCGGGACTAGCGACGAGCAGTACTTC.

This chain connects TRBV7-8 to TRBJ2-5; 10 nucleotides align to TRBD2. The CDR3 length is 15 residues. V shed 2 bases, J shed 2 bases, and the junction held 2 bases outside the gene matches. Germline loops: CDR1 SGHVS, CDR2 FQNEAQ. The CDR3 is CASSLPSGGQETQYF. Written as DNA, the CDR3 is TGTGCCAGCAGCTTACCTAGCGGGGGACAAGAGACCCAGTACTTC.

The chain carries TRBV20-1 and TRBJ2-7; no reliable D call. Germline loops: CDR1 DFQATT, CDR2 SNEGSKA (reference sequence). The CDR3 is 13 residues long. The V end lost 1 base, the J end lost 2 bases, and 9 bases lay between the germline ends. The CDR3 reads CSARGYRAYEQYF. In DNA form, the CDR3 reads TGCAGTGCTAGAGGTTACAGAGCCTACGAGCAGTACTTC.

This chain connects TRBV5-6 to TRBJ1-1, with a possible D match to TRBD1 (6 bases). There are 14 residues in the CDR3. V lost 4 bases and J 4 bases, leaving 14 bases between the germline ends. The V gene's germline CDR1 is SGHDT and CDR2 YYEEEE. The CDR3 DNA sequence: TGTGCCAGCAGCCAAACAGGGTTCGCCACTGAAGCTTTCTTT. Residues: CASSQTGFATEAFF.

The CDR3 DNA is TGTGCCAGCCTTTCTCGGGGCCCCAGGGTGGGGACTGAAGCTTTCTTT. It encodes CASLSRGPRVGTEAFF. V is TRBV27 and J is TRBJ1-1, with a weak D call TRBD1 (5 bases). The CDR3 length is 16 residues. V shed 8 bases and J shed 5 bases, with 24 bases lying between them. In germline, CDR1 is MNHEY, CDR2 SMNVEV (reference sequence).

This sequence joins TRBV28 and TRBJ2-2, with TRBD2 matching over 16 bases. CDR1 is MDHEN and CDR2 is SYDVKM in the germline V gene. CDR3 size: 16 residues. V lost 7 bases to trimming and J lost 7 bases; unmatched junction nucleotides: 6. The CDR3 loop reads CASTGLAGGPLGELFF. In nucleotides, the CDR3 is TGTGCCAGCACGGGACTAGCGGGGGGGCCCCTCGGGGAGCTGTTTTTT.

The gene calls are TRBV5-6 and TRBJ1-2, with TRBD1 identical over 7 bases. V was clipped by 1 base and J by 7 bases; unmatched bases: 31. CDR3 length: 22 residues. CDR1 and CDR2 from the germline V gene are SGHDT and YYEEEE. CDR3 amino acids: CASSLIGGFHRDSKVWVCGYTF. The CDR3 DNA sequence: TGTGCCAGCAGCTTGATAGGGGGTTTCCACCGGGACAGTAAGGTTTGGGTATGTGGCTACACCTTC.

The J gene is TRBJ2-4, the V gene TRBV10-3, with TRBD1 matching over 7 bases. Germline V lookup: CDR1 ENHRY, CDR2 SYGVKD. Trimming removed 3 bases from V and 2 bases from J; junction bases left unmatched: 4. This CDR3 has 15 residues. This CDR3 is CAISDDRAPKNIQYF. CDR3 sequence (DNA): TGTGCCATCAGTGATGACAGGGCACCCAAAAACATTCAGTACTTC.

This clonotype occurred once. The chain links TRBV7-6 to TRBJ1-6, with TRBD1 matching over 7 bases. This CDR3 comprises 17 residues. CDR1 is SGHVS, CDR2 FNYEAQ, per germline. V trimming: 6 bases; J trimming: 3 bases; junction bases outside the gene matches: 11. CDR3 DNA sequence: TGTGCCAGCAGTCGGTTACAGGGGATCATCTATAATTCACCCCTCCACTTT. Protein product: CASSRLQGIIYNSPLHF. The full variable domain, with the rest looked up from reference TRBV7-6 and TRBJ1-6, is GAGVSQSPRYKVTKRGQDVALRCDPISGHVSLYWYRQALGQGPEFLTYFNYEAQQDKSGLPNDRFSAERPEGSISTLTIQRTEQRDSAMYRCASSRLQGIIYNSPLHFGNGTRLTVT.

This clonotype was detected a few times. The chain is built from TRBV10-3 and TRBJ2-5, with 7 bases lining up with TRBD2. The CDR3 spans 15 residues. V dropped 3 bases and J dropped 3; count of bases not matched to a gene: 7. The V gene's germline CDR1 is ENHRY and CDR2 SYGVKD. The CDR3 DNA follows: TGTGCCATCAGTGACGAGCTAGCGGTAGAAGAGACCCAGTACTTC. Protein: CAISDELAVEETQYF.

The V gene is TRBV4-2, the J gene TRBJ2-1, with TRBD2 matching 10 bases. The assigned J gene may be wrong: the sequence end matches TRBJ2-7 better. Germline-derived CDR1 and CDR2 are LGHNA and YNFKEQ. The CDR3 length is 14 residues. In nucleotides, the CDR3 is TGTGCCAGCAGCTCTAGCGGGAGAACCACCGAGCAGTACTTC. It yields the protein CASSSSGRTTEQYF.

This clonotype was seen a handful of times. The V and J genes are TRBV27 and TRBJ2-1; no clear D. Germline CDR1 MNHEY, CDR2 SMNVEV (reference sequence). The CDR3 covers 15 residues. Deletions cut 4 bases from V and 4 bases from J, with 14 bases between. The DNA for the CDR3 is TGTGCCAGCAGTTCGACTCCGTTAGGGTACAATGAGCAGTTCTTC. Translated: CASSSTPLGYNEQFF.

This clonotype was observed a few times. The chain recombines TRBV6-5 with TRBJ2-7, with 7 bases identical to TRBD2. Germline assignment: CDR1 MNHEY and CDR2 SVGAGI. Trimming removed 0 bases from V and 3 bases from J; junction bases left unmatched: 8. CDR3 size: 16 residues. The CDR3 loop is CASSYSLDSGGYEQYF. CDR3 DNA sequence: TGTGCCAGCAGTTACTCGTTGGATTCGGGAGGCTACGAGCAGTACTTC.

In this sample, this clonotype turned up a few times. The gene calls are TRBV19 and TRBJ2-3, with D hard to call. CDR1 and CDR2 from the germline V gene are LNHDA and SQIVND (reference sequence). Trimming took 9 bases from V and 4 from J, leaving 11 bases between them. The CDR3 length is 12 residues. CDR3 protein: CARWWVSDTQYF. As DNA, the CDR3 is TGTGCCAGGTGGTGGGTTTCAGATACGCAGTATTTT.

The chain combines TRBV7-9 with TRBJ2-3, with D tentatively TRBD2 (6 bases). V lost 4 bases and J 9 bases, leaving 14 bases between the germline ends. The CDR3 runs to 13 residues. Germline CDR1 is SEHNR and CDR2 is FQNEAQ (reference sequence). As DNA, the CDR3 is TGTGCCAGCAGCTCGGGTAGCGGAGACACGCAGTATTTT. Protein sequence: CASSSGSGDTQYF.

The CDR3 here is CASSQDPGTQYEQYF. CDR3 nucleotide sequence: TGCGCCAGCAGCCAAGACCCCGGGACACAGTACGAGCAGTACTTC. The V and J genes are TRBV4-3 and TRBJ2-7; D possibly corresponds to TRBD1 (6 bases). Germline V gene lookup returns CDR1 LGHNA and CDR2 YSLEER. V lost 0 bases and J lost 4, with 13 bases in between. This CDR3 region has 15 residues.

This clonotype was picked up a small number of times. V is TRBV20-1 and J is TRBJ1-2; no reliable D call. The V end was cut by 0 bases, the J end by 3 bases, with 14 bases between. This CDR3 contains 15 residues. CDR1 and CDR2 (germline): DFQATT, SNEGSKA (reference sequence). CDR3 protein: CSARDHAGFDYGYTF. The CDR3, as DNA: TGCAGTGCTAGAGATCATGCGGGGTTTGACTATGGCTACACCTTC.

The rearrangement uses TRBV4-1 and TRBJ2-3, with a weak D call TRBD1 (9 bases). V was shortened by 1 base and J by 9 bases, with 29 bases between the two germline ends. The CDR3 spans 19 residues. CDR1 is MGHRA, CDR2 YSYEKL, per germline. CDR3 sequence reads: CASSQAQQGATGGPGTQYF. In DNA, the CDR3 is TGCGCCAGCAGCCAAGCTCAACAGGGGGCGACGGGAGGGCCAGGGACGCAGTATTTT.

The table lists this clonotype with a few counts. The chain uses TRBV4-1 and TRBJ1-1; 7 bases map to TRBD1. CDR1 and CDR2 from the germline V gene are MGHRA and YSYEKL. The CDR3 has 17 amino acids. After removal of 0 bases from V and 5 bases from J, the junction contained 12 bases not matched to a gene. CDR3 amino acids: CASSQEEGGLRRTEAFF. The CDR3 nucleotides are TGCGCCAGCAGCCAAGAGGAAGGGGGCCTTCGTCGTACTGAAGCTTTCTTT.

The CDR3 DNA sequence: TGTGCCAGCAGTTACGAAGGACCTTCCTACGAGCAGTACTTC. Translation: CASSYEGPSYEQYF. This rearrangement joins TRBV6-2 or TRBV6-3 to TRBJ2-7; D is unresolved. In germline, CDR1 is MNHEY, CDR2 SVGEGT. This CDR3 is built from 14 residues. Trimming shortened V by 2 bases and J by 1 base, and 9 bases separated the two germline ends.

This clonotype has more than one count but fewer than ten. The rearrangement joins TRBV7-9 to TRBJ2-5; D not certain. V was clipped by 3 bases and J by 5 bases, with 10 bases between them. Germline V CDR1 and CDR2: SEHNR, FQNEAQ (reference sequence). The CDR3 runs 13 residues. The CDR3 DNA reads TGTGCCAGCAGCTTGGACGGCCCGGAGACCCAGTACTTC. Its protein is CASSLDGPETQYF.

V gene TRBV10-3 combines with J gene TRBJ2-3, with 7 bases fitting TRBD1. The CDR3 is 13 amino acids. J was trimmed by 8 bases and V by 6 bases; bases with no gene match: 8. In germline, CDR1 is ENHRY, CDR2 SYGVKD. The CDR3 DNA reads TGTGCCATCAGCGACAGGGAGTTGGGTACGCAGTATTTT. Translated, it gives CAISDRELGTQYF.

As for this clonotype: The junction departs from germline at one end; a sequencing error may be responsible. The CDR3 region is CTSSPLLDRANSGYTF. The CDR3 DNA follows: TGCACCAGCAGCCCACTATTGGACAGGGCGAACAGTGGCTACACCTTC. V and J are TRBV5-1 and TRBJ1-2, with 8 bases that match TRBD1. This CDR3 has 16 amino acids. CDR1 is SGHRS, CDR2 YFSETQ, per germline. The whole variable domain, filled in from reference TRBV5-1 and TRBJ1-2, reads KAGVTQTPRYLIKTRGQQVTLSCSPISGHRSVSWYQQTPGQGLQFLFEYFSETQRNKGNFPGRFSGRQFSNSRSEMNVSTLELGDSALYLCTSSPLLDRANSGYTFGSGTRLTVV.

The chain combines TRBV10-3 with TRBJ2-3; 8 bases line up with TRBD2. The V gene's germline CDR1 is ENHRY and CDR2 SYGVKD. The V segment lost 4 bases and the J segment 2 bases; nucleotides outside the gene matches: 5. The CDR3 runs 15 residues. The CDR3 reads CAISGPAGDTDTQYF. The CDR3 coding sequence is TGTGCCATCAGTGGACCAGCGGGGGACACAGATACGCAGTATTTT.

The table lists this clonotype with many counts. The rearrangement links TRBV4-2 to TRBJ1-4; D unclear. With 1 base removed from V and 3 bases from J, the gap between germline ends came to 3 bases. CDR1 and CDR2 (germline): LGHNA, YNFKEQ. The CDR3 is 13 residues long. CDR3 in amino acids: CASSQGPNEKLFF. CDR3 DNA: TGTGCCAGCAGCCAAGGTCCTAATGAAAAACTGTTTTTT.

The chain has TRBV20-1 and TRBJ2-7; D is possibly TRBD1 or TRBD2 (5 bases each). V lost 6 bases to trimming and J lost 2 bases, with 14 bases between them. Germline V lookup: CDR1 DFQATT, CDR2 SNEGSKA (reference sequence). CDR3 length equals 13 residues. The CDR3 loop is CSAVAGTAYEQYF. The CDR3 DNA is TGCAGTGCGGTAGCCGGGACGGCCTACGAGCAGTACTTC.